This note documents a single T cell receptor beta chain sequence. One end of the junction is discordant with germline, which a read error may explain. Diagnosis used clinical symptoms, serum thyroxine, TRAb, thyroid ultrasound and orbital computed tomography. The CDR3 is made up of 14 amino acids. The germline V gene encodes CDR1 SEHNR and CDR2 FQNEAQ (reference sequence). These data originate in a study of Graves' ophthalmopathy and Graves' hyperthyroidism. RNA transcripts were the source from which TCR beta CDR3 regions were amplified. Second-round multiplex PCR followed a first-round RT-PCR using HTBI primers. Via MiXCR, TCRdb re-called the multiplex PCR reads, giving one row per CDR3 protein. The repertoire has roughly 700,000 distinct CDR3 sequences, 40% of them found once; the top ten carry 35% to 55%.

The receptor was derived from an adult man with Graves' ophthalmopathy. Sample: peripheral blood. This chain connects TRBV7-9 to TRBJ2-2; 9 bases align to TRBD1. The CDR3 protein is CASKGTGMTGELFF. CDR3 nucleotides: TGCGCCAGCAAAGGGACAGGGATGACCGGGGAGCTGTTTTTT.